A single sample is the source of the 18 T cell receptor beta chains below, sequenced in a study of blood T cell repertoires in COVID-19. The assay was immunoSEQ multiplex PCR, and TCRdb's table has in-frame clones only and misses some. This table holds 200,000 to 250,000 clones, 65% to 90% found once. The material sequenced was PBMCs or T cells enriched from blood (not recorded which). These receptors came from a woman in her thirties or forties with acute COVID-19.

The J gene is TRBJ1-2, the V gene TRBV11-2, with 7 bases matching TRBD1. J gave up 1 base and V 4 bases, and 9 bases lay outside the gene matches. CDR1 and CDR2 from the germline V gene are SGHAT and FQNNGV. CDR3 length: 16 amino acids. The CDR3 reads CASSSFPGGYNYGYTF. The CDR3 DNA reads TGTGCCAGCAGCTCCTTTCCAGGGGGTTATAACTATGGCTACACCTTC.

The count of this clone is one. J is TRBJ1-1 and V is TRBV5-1; the match to TRBD1 covers 7 bases. The CDR3 is 17 amino acids. V shed 0 bases, J shed 2 bases, and the junction held 10 bases outside the gene matches. Germline V gives CDR1 SGHRS, CDR2 YFSETQ. CDR3 in DNA: TGCGCCAGCAGCTTGGCCGGAAGGACAGGTACTAACACTGAAGCTTTCTTT. It yields the protein CASSLAGRTGTNTEAFF.

The CDR3 sequence: CSARSNYGYTF. The CDR3 DNA is TGCAGTGCCCGGAGTAACTATGGCTACACCTTC. The rearrangement joins TRBV20-1 to TRBJ1-2, with D hard to call. Per germline, CDR1 DFQATT and CDR2 SNEGSKA (reference sequence). The CDR3 has 11 amino acids. Trimming shortened V by 6 bases and J by 1 base, and 6 bases separated the two germline ends.

V usage is TRBV7-6 and J usage is TRBJ2-7; 10 nucleotides agree with TRBD1. Looked up from germline, CDR1 is SGHVS and CDR2 is FNYEAQ. V lost 8 bases and J lost 5; bases outside the gene matches: 6. The CDR3 covers 13 residues. In DNA, the CDR3 is TGTGCCAGCGGAGGGACAGGGGTCCACGAGCAGTACTTC. This encodes CASGGTGVHEQYF.

The rearrangement joins TRBV5-1 to TRBJ2-7; tentatively, D is TRBD1 (7 bases). CDR1 and CDR2 (germline): SGHRS, YFSETQ. V lost 1 base, J lost 5 bases, and 16 bases lay in between. This CDR3 spans 15 amino acids. The CDR3: CASSLRQGGGHEQYF. CDR3 sequence (DNA): TGCGCCAGCAGCTTGAGACAGGGAGGAGGCCACGAGCAGTACTTC.

This chain links TRBV2 with TRBJ2-4; D perhaps matches TRBD2 (6 bases). The germline V gene has CDR1 SNHLY and CDR2 FYNNEI. The V end was cut by 3 bases, the J end by 1 base, with 7 bases between. This CDR3 has 14 amino acids. CDR3 region: CASSDGGAKNIQYF. The CDR3 DNA follows: TGTGCCAGCAGTGATGGAGGGGCCAAAAACATTCAGTACTTC. The full variable domain, completed using reference TRBV2 and TRBJ2-4, is EPEVTQTPSHQVTQMGQEVILRCVPISNHLYFYWYRQILGQKVEFLVSFYNNEISEKSEIFDDQFSVERPDGSNFTLKIRSTKLEDSAMYFCASSDGGAKNIQYFGAGTRLSVL.

This clone was recorded only once. The CDR3 sequence: CASSIKGTGATGNTIYF. The CDR3 nucleotides read TGTGCCAGTAGTATAAAGGGGACAGGGGCTACTGGAAACACCATATATTTT. The gene calls are TRBV19 and TRBJ1-3, with 10 bases matching TRBD1. The ends lost 2 bases at V and 2 bases at J; junction bases unmatched: 6. Germline assignment: CDR1 LNHDA and CDR2 SQIVND (reference sequence). The CDR3 is made up of 17 amino acids.

This chain links TRBV6-4 with TRBJ2-3; D may be TRBD1 (6 bases). Trimming pared 4 bases from V and 3 bases from J, leaving 14 bases between. This CDR3 region has 15 residues. CDR1 and CDR2 (germline): MRHNA, SNTAGT. The CDR3 DNA follows: TGTGCCAGCAGTGTCTACAGGGTCGGTACAGATACGCAGTATTTT. It specifies CASSVYRVGTDTQYF.

The CDR3 spells CASSLAPGQPDGYTF. CDR3 nucleotides: TGCGCCAGCAGCTTGGCCCCGGGACAGCCGGATGGCTACACCTTC. This chain links TRBV5-1 with TRBJ1-2; 7 positions agree with TRBD1. The CDR3 runs 15 residues. Germline V gene sequence: CDR1 SGHRS, CDR2 YFSETQ. With 0 bases clipped from V and 6 bases from J, the junction kept 8 bases outside the gene matches.

The gene calls are TRBV19 and TRBJ2-4, with a possible D match to TRBD1 (5 bases). V lost 3 bases and J lost 8, with 11 bases in between. In germline, CDR1 is LNHDA, CDR2 SQIVND (reference sequence). This CDR3 spans 13 amino acids. The CDR3 DNA sequence: TGTGCCAGTAGTATCCAGGGCGTGGACATTCAGTACTTC. Its translation is CASSIQGVDIQYF.

This chain joins TRBV5-1 and TRBJ2-3, with D unresolved. Germline assignment: CDR1 SGHRS and CDR2 YFSETQ. V shed 4 bases and J shed 4 bases, with 13 bases lying between them. The CDR3 extends over 14 amino acids. The chain's CDR3 is CASSLRPPPDTQYF. CDR3 DNA: TGCGCCAGCAGCCTCAGGCCCCCCCCAGATACGCAGTATTTT.

The chain recombines TRBV24-1 with TRBJ2-2, with D hard to call. Germline-derived CDR1 and CDR2 are KGHDR and SFDVKD. The germline V and J ends were trimmed by 0 bases and 6 bases, with 4 bases remaining between them. This CDR3 is 13 amino acids long. DNA of the CDR3: TGTGCCACCAGTGATTTGACGGCCGGGGAGCTGTTTTTT. It yields the protein CATSDLTAGELFF.

The V call is TRBV7-9, the J call TRBJ1-4; no reliable D call. Germline V lookup: CDR1 SEHNR, CDR2 FQNEAQ (reference sequence). The CDR3 runs to 14 residues. The germline V and J ends were trimmed by 10 bases and 2 bases, with 14 bases remaining between them. The DNA for the CDR3 is TGTGCCACCGACGTCGCGGGCACTAATGAAAAACTGTTTTTT. Amino acid sequence: CATDVAGTNEKLFF.

The chain is built from TRBV2 and TRBJ1-4, with D perhaps matching TRBD1 (5 bases). V was trimmed by 11 bases and J by 2 bases, leaving 15 bases between them. The CDR3 has 14 residues. Germline lookup yields CDR1 SNHLY and CDR2 FYNNEI. The CDR3 nucleotides read TGTGCCGCCTCAATGGAGGGGACTAATGAAAAACTGTTTTTT. It specifies CAASMEGTNEKLFF.

The chain links TRBV9 to TRBJ1-3; D is ambiguous. V lost 0 bases and J lost 2, with 18 bases in between. CDR3 length: 18 amino acids. Germline loops: CDR1 SGDLS, CDR2 YYNGEE. This chain's CDR3 is CASSVGPGLRVTGNTIYF. CDR3 DNA: TGTGCCAGCAGCGTAGGTCCGGGTTTAAGAGTTACTGGAAACACCATATATTTT.

The rearrangement links TRBV7-9 to TRBJ1-1, with D unclear. The CDR3 extends over 13 amino acids. Between the trimmed V and J ends, which lost 2 bases and 5 bases, there was a span of 9 bases. Germline V gene lookup returns CDR1 SEHNR and CDR2 FQNEAQ (reference sequence). CDR3 in amino acids: CASSLSAGTEAFF. In nucleotides, the CDR3 is TGTGCCAGCAGCTTATCGGCAGGAACTGAAGCTTTCTTT.

The chain links TRBV10-3 to TRBJ2-1; 11 nucleotides agree with TRBD2. The CDR3 runs 15 residues. J gave up 6 bases and V 4 bases, and 5 bases lay outside the gene matches. Germline V CDR1 and CDR2: ENHRY, SYGVKD. The CDR3, as DNA: TGTGCCATCAGTGTACGGCTAGCGGGAGGCAATGAGCAGTTCTTC. As protein: CAISVRLAGGNEQFF.

This clone appeared once. V and J are TRBV18 and TRBJ2-5; TRBD2 agrees at 7 bases. The CDR3 spans 15 residues. Trimming cost V 3 bases and J 5 bases; bases outside gene matches: 9. Germline V CDR1 and CDR2: KGHSH, LQKENI. This chain's CDR3 is CASSPNQGGTETQYF. The CDR3 DNA follows: TGTGCCAGCTCACCTAACCAGGGAGGGACGGAGACCCAGTACTTC.